The entry below gives a single T cell receptor beta chain sequence along with its context. Antigen unknown. In the PCR, 60 Vbeta and 13 Jbeta primers were used. The method was immunoSEQ multiplex PCR; TCRdb's version includes in-frame clones alone and lacks a portion of them. The table lists around 67,000 clones, over 60% of them singletons. The CDR3 length is 14 residues. The germline CDR1 and CDR2 sequences are SGDLS and YYNGEE. With 6 bases removed from V and 2 bases from J, the gap between germline ends came to 13 bases. The data were taken from a study of cytomegalovirus exposure and HLA in healthy donors. Points from the study as a whole: As immune exposure information, only CMV serostatus was available. There were some public TCRs occurring in many donors, but most TCR sequences were rare.

This sequence originates from a woman between 50 and 59 years old in good health and CMV-seronegative. The sequenced sample consisted of PBMCs. V is TRBV9 and J is TRBJ2-3; D perhaps matches TRBD1 (5 bases). CDR3 nucleotides: TGTGCCAGCACCCCAGGGCGGATCACAGATACGCAGTATTTT. Amino acids: CASTPGRITDTQYF.